Below, 23 T cell receptor beta chains from the same sample are listed, as sequenced in a study of blood T cell repertoires in COVID-19. The table came from immunoSEQ multiplex PCR; TCRdb's copy has only in-frame clones and leaves some out. The table lists hundreds of thousands of clones, about 91% of them singletons. The sequenced sample consisted of peripheral blood. These receptor sequences come from a woman under 40 with COVID-19, enrolled during active disease.

The V call is TRBV21-1, the J call TRBJ2-7; the table's D call, TRBD2, was not checked against the DNA. TRBV21-1 is reported as a pseudogene. This CDR3 contains 15 residues. CDR3 region: CASSSERGHLYEQYF. DNA for the CDR3: TGTGCCAGCAGCTCTGAGCGGGGGCATCTCTACGAGCAGTACTTC.

The chain is built from TRBV30 and TRBJ2-1; TRBD2 agrees at 8 bases. The germline CDR1 and CDR2 sequences are GTSNPN and SVGIG (reference sequence). The CDR3 consists of 14 residues. With V trimmed by 3 bases and J by 6 bases, 7 bases remained unmatched. CDR3 DNA sequence: TGTGCCTGGAGCCGCGGGGCGGGGGGCAATGAGCAGTTCTTC. Amino acids: CAWSRGAGGNEQFF.

The chain joins TRBV28 to TRBJ1-2; D is undetermined. Trimming shortened V by 4 bases and J by 5 bases, and 14 bases separated the two germline ends. Germline CDR1 is MDHEN and CDR2 is SYDVKM. The CDR3 covers 14 residues. The CDR3 nucleotides are TGTGCCAGCAGTTCGGCGGGCCCCAGGTATGGCTACACCTTC. Protein product: CASSSAGPRYGYTF.

The genes are TRBV6-5 and TRBJ2-7, with 9 bases identical to TRBD2. Unmatched junction bases numbered 10, after V lost 6 bases and J lost 4 bases. This CDR3 has 15 amino acids. CDR1 and CDR2 (germline): MNHEY, SVGAGI. This chain's CDR3 is CASSRRTSAQYEQYF. For the CDR3, the DNA is TGTGCCAGCAGCCGACGGACTAGCGCTCAATACGAGCAGTACTTC.

This rearrangement joins TRBV11-2 to TRBJ1-4; TRBD1 aligns across 7 bases. The CDR3 covers 17 residues. CDR1 is SGHAT, CDR2 FQNNGV, per germline. Trimming cost V 7 bases and J 0 bases; bases outside gene matches: 11. CDR3 in amino acids: CASTLYRGGPTNEKLFF. The CDR3 DNA is TGTGCCAGCACCCTATACAGGGGCGGACCAACTAATGAAAAACTGTTTTTT.

CDR3 loop: CASSYGGGDGYTF. CDR3 DNA sequence: TGTGCCAGCAGTTACGGTGGGGGCGACGGCTACACCTTC. J is TRBJ1-2 and V is TRBV6-5; D perhaps matches TRBD1 (6 bases). Between the trimmed V and J ends, which lost 2 bases and 8 bases, there was a span of 12 bases. CDR1 and CDR2 from the germline V gene are MNHEY and SVGAGI. This CDR3 is 13 amino acids long.

The chain carries TRBV5-4 and TRBJ2-7; D is possibly TRBD1 (6 bases). This CDR3 region has 13 residues. The germline CDR1 and CDR2 sequences are SGHNT and YYREEE (reference sequence). Trimming left V 0 bases short and J 5 bases short, with 9 bases between. CDR3 sequence reads: CASSLDRVDEQYV. CDR3 DNA sequence: TGTGCCAGCAGCTTGGACAGGGTGGACGAGCAGTACGTC.

Here the CDR3 reads CASSTRGYSYNSPLHF. The CDR3 DNA sequence: TGTGCCAGCAGCACGAGGGGGTACAGTTATAATTCACCCCTCCACTTT. This sequence joins TRBV7-2 and TRBJ1-6; tentative D call: TRBD1 (6 bases). The V gene's germline CDR1 is SGHTA and CDR2 FQGNSA. The CDR3 has 16 amino acids. V lost 5 bases and J 4 bases, leaving 15 bases between the germline ends.

This clone appeared once. The V and J genes are TRBV5-1 and TRBJ2-7; TRBD2 matches at 11 bases. The germline gives CDR1 SGHRS, CDR2 YFSETQ. The CDR3 runs to 14 residues. J was trimmed by 0 bases and V by 6 bases; bases with no gene match: 2. The CDR3 sequence: CASTLAGGSYEQYF. The CDR3 nucleotides read TGCGCCAGCACCCTAGCGGGGGGCTCCTACGAGCAGTACTTC.

This clone was picked up one time. V and J are TRBV12-1 and TRBJ2-7; the table's D call, TRBD2, has no DNA check behind it. TRBV12-1 represents a pseudogene. This CDR3 has 14 residues. CDR3 loop: CASSDSGGDYEQYV. The CDR3 DNA sequence: TGTGCCAGCAGCGATTCCGGGGGGGACTACGAGCAGTACGTC.

The V and J genes are TRBV28 and TRBJ1-2; TRBD1 matches at 9 bases. Trimming took 8 bases from V and 7 from J; bases not matched to a gene: 5. Germline values: CDR1 MDHEN, CDR2 SYDVKM. The CDR3 has 12 residues. CDR3: CASWTGEGGYTF. The CDR3 DNA sequence: TGTGCCAGCTGGACAGGGGAGGGTGGCTACACCTTC.

V and J are TRBV15 and TRBJ2-7; D gene ambiguous. CDR3 size: 15 residues. Looked up from germline, CDR1 is LNHNV and CDR2 is YYDKDF (reference sequence). V shed 0 bases and J shed 6 bases, with 15 bases lying between them. CDR3 loop: CATSRDSLRLGEQYF. CDR3 coding DNA: TGTGCCACCAGCAGAGATTCCCTTCGACTGGGCGAGCAGTACTTC.

This clone was detected once. The rearrangement joins TRBV7-2 to TRBJ2-3; TRBD2 is a possible D gene (5 bases). The CDR3 has 14 amino acids. CDR1 is SGHTA, CDR2 FQGNSA, per germline. V lost 7 bases and J lost 4, with 15 bases in between. The CDR3 protein is CASTPRASPDTQYF. The CDR3 region has the DNA TGTGCCAGCACCCCGCGGGCTAGCCCAGATACGCAGTATTTT.

This chain connects TRBV28 to TRBJ1-4, with D possibly TRBD1 on 6 matching bases. V was trimmed by 5 bases and J by 7 bases, leaving 11 bases between them. The CDR3 is 13 amino acids. Germline lookup yields CDR1 MDHEN and CDR2 SYDVKM. Written as DNA, the CDR3 is TGTGCCAGCAGTCAGGGGCTGGGTGAAAAACTGTTTTTT. Encoded protein: CASSQGLGEKLFF.

This sequence joins TRBV19 and TRBJ2-1; D might be TRBD1 (5 bases). The CDR3 spans 13 residues. Between the trimmed V and J ends, which lost 3 bases and 6 bases, there was a span of 9 bases. Germline CDR1 reads LNHDA; CDR2 reads SQIVND (reference sequence). Written as DNA, the CDR3 is TGTGCCAGTAGTATGGGGCATGTCAATGAGCAGTTCTTC. It codes for CASSMGHVNEQFF.

The gene calls are TRBV18 and TRBJ2-1; 7 bases align to TRBD1. The CDR3 sequence is 16 residues long. Trimming cost V 3 bases and J 5 bases; bases outside gene matches: 10. Germline V gene sequence: CDR1 KGHSH, CDR2 LQKENI. The CDR3 sequence: CASSPLGQPANNEQFF. CDR3 nucleotide sequence: TGTGCCAGCTCACCTCTGGGACAGCCAGCAAACAATGAGCAGTTCTTC.

This clone was picked up a small number of times. J is TRBJ2-1 and V is TRBV14; TRBD2 matches 8 bases. Germline CDR1 is SGHDN and CDR2 is FVKESK. Trimming cost V 4 bases and J 3 bases; bases outside gene matches: 8. This CDR3 spans 16 amino acids. CDR3 nucleotides: TGTGCCAGCAGCCCCTCCCGGGGACTAGGCTACAATGAGCAGTTCTTC. Translated: CASSPSRGLGYNEQFF.

This clone was picked up one time. This chain links TRBV6-6 with TRBJ1-3; D may be TRBD1 (6 bases). The V end lost 4 bases, the J end lost 1 base, and 14 bases lay between the germline ends. The germline V gene has CDR1 MNHNY and CDR2 SVGAGI (reference sequence). CDR3 length equals 16 residues. The CDR3: CASSSPWTASGNTIYF. In DNA form, the CDR3 reads TGTGCCAGCAGTTCCCCCTGGACAGCATCTGGAAACACCATATATTTT.

The V and J genes are TRBV6-5 and TRBJ1-6; D ambiguous. CDR1 and CDR2 from the germline V gene are MNHEY and SVGAGI. The V gene lost 3 bases and the J gene lost 8 bases, with 5 bases spanning the gap. The length of the CDR3 is 12 residues. The CDR3 nucleotides are TGTGCCAGCAGTTATACGGATTCACCCCTCCACTTT. Its protein is CASSYTDSPLHF.

Here the CDR3 reads CASSIQATDTQYF. CDR3 nucleotide sequence: TGTGCCAGTAGTATACAAGCAACAGATACGCAGTATTTT. The chain carries TRBV19 and TRBJ2-3; D ambiguous. The germline V gene encodes CDR1 LNHDA and CDR2 SQIVND (reference sequence). The CDR3 is made up of 13 amino acids. V was cut by 2 bases and J by 3 bases, with 6 bases left in between.

The chain carries TRBV6-5 and TRBJ2-7, with TRBD2 matching 11 bases. J was trimmed by 1 base and V by 4 bases; bases with no gene match: 3. CDR3 length: 15 residues. Germline loops: CDR1 MNHEY, CDR2 SVGAGI. The CDR3 sequence is CASSFLAGGSYEQYF. DNA for the CDR3: TGTGCCAGCAGTTTTCTAGCGGGGGGTTCCTACGAGCAGTACTTC.

This sequence joins TRBV25-1 and TRBJ2-2, with D unclear. Germline V gene data show CDR1 as MGHDK and CDR2 as SYGVNS. There are 14 residues in the CDR3. V dropped 2 bases and J dropped 6 bases, with 10 bases sitting between them. The CDR3 region is CASSEPRNPGELFF. The DNA for the CDR3 is TGTGCCAGCAGTGAACCCAGGAATCCCGGGGAGCTGTTTTTT.

The chain has TRBV18 and TRBJ1-3, with D perhaps matching TRBD1 (5 bases). CDR3 size: 16 residues. V dropped 3 bases and J dropped 0 bases, with 12 bases sitting between them. Germline CDR1 reads KGHSH; CDR2 reads LQKENI. The CDR3 is CASSPSGGDSGNTIYF. As DNA, the CDR3 is TGTGCCAGCTCACCCTCCGGAGGGGACTCTGGAAACACCATATATTTT.